The entry below gives a single T cell receptor beta chain sequence along with its context. Its antigen is still unknown. A second PCR of roughly 7 to 11 cycles used a sample-barcoded 5' primer and a J-beta primer mix. From each sample, at least 2.5 million paired-end reads containing CDR3 were obtained. TCRdb reanalysed the 5' RACE reads using MiXCR and keeps one entry per CDR3 protein. This table has hundreds of thousands of distinct CDR3 sequences, around 34% appearing once. V was pared by 4 bases and J by 3 bases, with 16 bases between. The length of the CDR3 is 15 residues. Germline V gene sequence: CDR1 SGHTA, CDR2 FQGNSA. The data stem from a study of blood T cells in healthy people across ages. Study-level results: Naive CD4+ cells and diversity were both higher in long-lived donors than in aged donors. With naive T cell percentage, TCR beta diversity showed a strong correlation. With unsorted PBMCs, a conclusive comparison of naive versus antigen-experienced cells was not possible.

The TCR sequence derives from a man between 18 and 29 years old in good health. The sample consisted of blood. The V and J genes are TRBV7-2 and TRBJ2-7; tentatively, D is TRBD1 or TRBD2 (5 bases each). The CDR3 loop reads CASSSFPGRLYEQYF. The CDR3 DNA sequence: TGTGCCAGCAGCTCCTTTCCGGGACGGCTCTACGAGCAGTACTTC.